Following are 19 T cell receptor beta chains from one sample sequenced in a study of blood T cell repertoires in COVID-19. Assay used: immunoSEQ multiplex PCR; TCRdb lists only in-frame clones, some missing. The repertoire consists of about 380,000 clones, with approximately 90% occurring once and the leading ten covering 1.2%. The specimen was PBMCs or T cells enriched from blood (not recorded which). The receptors stem from a woman aged 18-29 years who had recovered from COVID-19.

The chain combines TRBV4-1 with TRBJ1-4, with D unclear. The CDR3 has 17 amino acids. V gave up 1 base and J gave up 4 bases, with 16 bases separating them. The germline CDR1 and CDR2 sequences are MGHRA and YSYEKL. The CDR3 loop is CASSQVGSGGRNEKLFF. Here the CDR3 DNA reads TGCGCCAGCAGCCAAGTAGGATCGGGCGGGCGTAATGAAAAACTGTTTTTT.

This clone came up a few times. The CDR3 DNA is TGTGCCAGCAGTGACAGCCTCAATAATTCACCCCTCCACTTT. It yields the protein CASSDSLNNSPLHF. V gene TRBV6-6 combines with J gene TRBJ1-6; weak D call: TRBD1 (5 bases). The CDR3 loop spans 14 amino acids. The V and J ends lost 5 bases and 5 bases respectively, with 10 bases between them. Germline V gene data show CDR1 as MNHNY and CDR2 as SVGAGI (reference sequence).

The rearrangement joins TRBV7-2 to TRBJ2-5; D is ambiguous. The CDR3 has 12 residues. Germline loops: CDR1 SGHTA, CDR2 FQGNSA. Trimming took off 1 base at V and 5 bases at J, with 5 bases between the two ends. The CDR3 DNA reads TGTGCCAGCAGCTTAGGACTGGAGACCCAGTACTTC. Its translation: CASSLGLETQYF.

The rearrangement links TRBV6-5 to TRBJ1-6; D is perhaps TRBD1 (6 bases). Deletions cut 8 bases from V and 7 bases from J, with 18 bases between. From germline, CDR1 is MNHEY and CDR2 SVGAGI. CDR3 length: 15 amino acids. The CDR3 is CASGLTMTGNSPLHF. The CDR3 DNA is TGTGCCAGCGGCCTAACCATGACAGGCAATTCACCCCTCCACTTT.

The rearrangement uses TRBV9 and TRBJ2-7, with D perhaps TRBD2 (6 bases). Germline V gene lookup returns CDR1 SGDLS and CDR2 YYNGEE. The CDR3 loop spans 13 amino acids. V lost 0 bases, J lost 3 bases, and 7 bases lay in between. The CDR3 spells CASSVGDFYEQYF. In DNA form, the CDR3 reads TGTGCCAGCAGCGTAGGGGACTTCTACGAGCAGTACTTC.

Comment on this clone: The CDR3 does not end in the conserved phenylalanine or tryptophan, so this is likely a read error. It is unclear where the CDR3 begins or ends on the DNA, so no DNA is shown, and the CDR3 is as TCRdb lists it. J is TRBJ2-7 and V is TRBV3-1 (or the pseudogene TRBV3-2); the table's D call TRBD2 went unverified against the DNA. Germline CDR1 and CDR2: LGHDT and YNNKEL (reference sequence). The CDR3 is 12 residues long, counting both termini. The CDR3 protein is CASSHPKGRLVL.

On this clone itself: The same CDR3 can be traced to other DNA sequences in this sample. This chain joins TRBV2 and TRBJ2-7, with 7 positions matching TRBD2. Germline V gene sequence: CDR1 SNHLY, CDR2 FYNNEI. Trimming removed 8 bases from V and 3 bases from J; junction bases left unmatched: 1. The CDR3 totals 11 residues. Here the CDR3 reads CASGGGYEQYF. For the CDR3, the DNA is TGTGCCAGCGGGGGGGGCTACGAGCAGTACTTC. Looking up the rest from reference TRBV2 and TRBJ2-7 gives the full variable domain: EPEVTQTPSHQVTQMGQEVILRCVPISNHLYFYWYRQILGQKVEFLVSFYNNEISEKSEIFDDQFSVERPDGSNFTLKIRSTKLEDSAMYFCASGGGYEQYFGPGTRLTVT.

Only one count was recorded for this clone. The genes are TRBV19 and TRBJ2-7; TRBD1 agrees at 11 bases. The germline V gene has CDR1 LNHDA and CDR2 SQIVND (reference sequence). The CDR3 sequence is 14 residues long. Unmatched junction bases numbered 6, after V lost 5 bases and J lost 6 bases. In DNA form, the CDR3 reads TGTGCCAGTAGTGCGCCGGGACAGGGGGGCGAGCAGTACTTC. This sequence encodes CASSAPGQGGEQYF. The whole variable domain, remainder taken from reference TRBV19 and TRBJ2-7, is DGGITQSPKYLFRKEGQNVTLSCEQNLNHDAMYWYRQDPGQGLRLIYYSQIVNDFQKGDIAEGYSVSREKKESFPLTVTSAQKNPTAFYLCASSAPGQGGEQYFGPGTRLTVT.

V is TRBV28 and J is TRBJ2-1; D not resolved. Germline lookup yields CDR1 MDHEN and CDR2 SYDVKM. The CDR3 has 17 amino acids. V lost 7 bases to trimming and J lost 2 bases, with 21 bases between them. CDR3 nucleotide sequence: TGTGCCAGCACCCCCGCCTCGGTCTATGCTCCCTACAATGAGCAGTTCTTC. Its translation is CASTPASVYAPYNEQFF.

The chain carries TRBV24-1 and TRBJ2-5; maybe TRBD2 (7 bases). Trimming removed 9 bases from V and 5 bases from J, with 15 bases in between. Germline loops: CDR1 KGHDR, CDR2 SFDVKD. CDR3 length equals 13 residues. CDR3 nucleotides: TGTGCCACCTCGCCGGGGGGCCGGGAGACCCAGTACTTC. Protein: CATSPGGRETQYF.

This chain links TRBV6-4 with TRBJ2-3, with 8 bases fitting TRBD1. The germline V gene has CDR1 MRHNA and CDR2 SNTAGT. There are 14 residues in the CDR3. Trimming cost V 3 bases and J 5 bases; bases outside gene matches: 4. This chain's CDR3 is CASSERQGKDTQYF. The CDR3 DNA is TGTGCCAGCAGTGAACGACAGGGGAAAGATACGCAGTATTTT.

This sequence joins TRBV9 and TRBJ1-1; weak D call: TRBD1 (5 bases). V was clipped by 2 bases and J by 4 bases, with 15 bases between them. Germline values: CDR1 SGDLS, CDR2 YYNGEE. The CDR3 runs to 15 residues. This CDR3 reads CASSVRPGGGTEAFF. The CDR3, as DNA: TGTGCCAGCAGCGTTAGACCCGGGGGTGGCACTGAAGCTTTCTTT.

The gene calls are TRBV2 and TRBJ1-2; 11 bases are shared with TRBD1. There are 14 residues in the CDR3. V trimming: 6 bases; J trimming: 8 bases; junction bases outside the gene matches: 8. Germline CDR1 and CDR2: SNHLY and FYNNEI. The CDR3 region has the DNA TGTGCCAGCAGCGTCGGACAGGGGGCAGGGGGCTACACCTTC. This encodes CASSVGQGAGGYTF.

The CDR3 DNA is TGTGCCACCAGCGAGGCGACAGGGGGCGGGCAAGCTTTCTTT. Translated: CATSEATGGGQAFF. The chain combines TRBV15 with TRBJ1-1, with 10 bases matching TRBD1. The length of the CDR3 is 14 residues. Germline V gene data show CDR1 as LNHNV and CDR2 as YYDKDF (reference sequence). V lost 5 bases to trimming and J lost 9 bases; unmatched junction nucleotides: 9.

DNA of the CDR3: TGTGCCAGCAGTTCCCCGCAGGGAGGAGACTATGGCTACACCTTC. Its translation: CASSSPQGGDYGYTF. The chain uses TRBV27 and TRBJ1-2, with D maybe TRBD1 (5 bases). CDR1 is MNHEY and CDR2 is SMNVEV in the germline V gene (reference sequence). Trimming pared 4 bases from V and 3 bases from J, leaving 15 bases between. This CDR3 has 15 amino acids.

The chain links TRBV4-2 to TRBJ2-7; D uncertain. The germline CDR1 and CDR2 sequences are LGHNA and YNFKEQ. The CDR3 contains 20 residues. V lost 0 bases, J lost 0 bases, and 24 bases lay in between. The CDR3 is CASSQDLFLSTKSSSYEQYF. DNA of the CDR3: TGTGCCAGCAGCCAAGATCTCTTCCTTAGCACCAAGTCCAGCTCCTACGAGCAGTACTTC.

The chain couples TRBV4-1 to TRBJ2-1, with 8 bases fitting TRBD2. This CDR3 is 16 amino acids long. Germline CDR1 MGHRA, CDR2 YSYEKL. Losses at the gene ends were 4 bases for V and 4 bases for J; bases not matched to a gene: 9. CDR3: CASSPRGGGQYNEQFF. CDR3 in DNA: TGCGCCAGCAGCCCCCGAGGCGGGGGGCAATACAATGAGCAGTTCTTC.

The chain joins TRBV28 to TRBJ1-1; D is ambiguous. Germline CDR1 and CDR2: MDHEN and SYDVKM. The CDR3 sequence is 15 residues long. Trimming pared 2 bases from V and 0 bases from J, leaving 10 bases between. The CDR3 protein is CASSLGAVLNTEAFF. Written as DNA, the CDR3 is TGTGCCAGCAGTTTAGGAGCAGTGCTGAACACTGAAGCTTTCTTT.

The chain has TRBV5-4 and TRBJ2-7; 16 bases align to TRBD2. This CDR3 has 16 residues. Trimming took 3 bases from V and 3 from J; bases not matched to a gene: 3. The V gene's germline CDR1 is SGHNT and CDR2 YYREEE (reference sequence). The CDR3 reads CASSSGTSGGVYEQYF. The CDR3 DNA reads as TGTGCCAGCAGCTCCGGGACTAGCGGGGGGGTCTACGAGCAGTACTTC.